This T cell receptor beta chain appears in the sequencing data of a study of blood T cell repertoires in COVID-19. Study-wide context: Some COVID-19 samples were acute and others convalescent; all came from the United States, Italy and Spain. Sample material is recorded as cDNA or gDNA derived from T cells, B-cell-depleted T cells, or PBMCs.

Per the original methods: Estimation of nucleated cell counts relied on the amplification of reference gene primers. The repertoire was sequenced with immunoSEQ multiplex PCR; TCRdb's copy has only in-frame clones and lacks some. D and trimming come from the DNA, and the V and J calls and clone size come from that table. Seen here are 70,000 to 100,000 clones, 55% to 80% observed once, and the top ten hold around 25%. There are 14 residues in the CDR3. V was pared by 6 bases and J by 3 bases, with 8 bases of the junction left unmatched. In germline, CDR1 is SNHLY, CDR2 FYNNEI. This clone was seen a single time.

The receptor was derived from a woman aged 60 to 75 in a cohort sampled during active or convalescent COVID-19. The chain joins TRBV2 to TRBJ2-7; 7 nucleotides match TRBD1. Source material: peripheral blood. The CDR3 sequence is CASRYRTGHYEQYF. The CDR3, as DNA: TGTGCCAGCAGGTATAGGACAGGACACTACGAGCAGTACTTC.